The sequence of this T cell receptor beta chain was determined in a study of cytomegalovirus exposure and HLA in healthy donors. Notes on the study in general: A reported reduction in N-insertions relative to the 666-donor mean was seen in an Asian-associated ancestry cluster in a later analysis. Later analysis identified a missense DCLRE1C variant that was linked to TCR beta V- and J-gene trimming.

CDR1 and CDR2 from the germline V gene are SGHTA and FQGNSA. There are 14 residues in the CDR3. V was trimmed by 6 bases and J by 4 bases, leaving 12 bases between them. 60 Vbeta and 13 Jbeta primers were used in PCR. TCRdb keeps only in-frame clones here, not all; method: immunoSEQ multiplex PCR. This sample has under 200,000 clones, with roughly an eighth found just once. This clone has more than one count but fewer than ten. Its specificity is not known. Material for sequencing was PBMCs. V gene TRBV7-2 combines with J gene TRBJ1-4, with D maybe TRBD1 (5 bases). The sequence derives from a man aged 50 to 59 in good health and CMV-seropositive. DNA of the CDR3: TGTGCCAGCAGTCCGACAGCGATTAATGAAAAACTGTTTTTT. Protein: CASSPTAINEKLFF.